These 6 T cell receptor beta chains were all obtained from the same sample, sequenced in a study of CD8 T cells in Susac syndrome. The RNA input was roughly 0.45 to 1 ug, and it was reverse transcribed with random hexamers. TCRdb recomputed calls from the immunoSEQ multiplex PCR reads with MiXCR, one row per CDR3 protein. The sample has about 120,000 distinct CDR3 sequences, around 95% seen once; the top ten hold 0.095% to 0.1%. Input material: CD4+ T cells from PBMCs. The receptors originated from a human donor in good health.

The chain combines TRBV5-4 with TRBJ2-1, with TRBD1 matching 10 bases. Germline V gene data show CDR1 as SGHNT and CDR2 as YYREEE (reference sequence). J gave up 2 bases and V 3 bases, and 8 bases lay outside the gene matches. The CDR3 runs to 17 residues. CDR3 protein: CASSWAGGQGAYNEQFF. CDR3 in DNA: TGTGCCAGCAGCTGGGCGGGTGGACAGGGGGCCTACAATGAGCAGTTCTTC.

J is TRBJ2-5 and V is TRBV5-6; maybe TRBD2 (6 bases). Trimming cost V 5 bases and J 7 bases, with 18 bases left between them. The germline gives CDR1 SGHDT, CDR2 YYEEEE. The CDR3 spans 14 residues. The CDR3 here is CASRLTRVPATQYF. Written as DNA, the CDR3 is TGTGCCAGCAGGCTGACTAGGGTTCCGGCGACCCAGTACTTC.

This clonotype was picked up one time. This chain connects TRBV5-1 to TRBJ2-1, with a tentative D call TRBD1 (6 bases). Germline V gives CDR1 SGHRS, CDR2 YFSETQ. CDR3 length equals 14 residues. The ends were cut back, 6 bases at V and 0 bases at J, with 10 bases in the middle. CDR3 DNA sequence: TGCGCCAGCATACAGGGCAACTCCTACAATGAGCAGTTCTTC. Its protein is CASIQGNSYNEQFF.

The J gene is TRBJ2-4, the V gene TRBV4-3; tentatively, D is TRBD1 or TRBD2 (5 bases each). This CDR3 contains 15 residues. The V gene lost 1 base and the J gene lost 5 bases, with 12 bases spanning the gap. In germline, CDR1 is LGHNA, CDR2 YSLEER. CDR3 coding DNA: TGCGCCAGCAGCCAAGTCCCGGGACGGCAAAACATTCAGTACTTC. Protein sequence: CASSQVPGRQNIQYF.

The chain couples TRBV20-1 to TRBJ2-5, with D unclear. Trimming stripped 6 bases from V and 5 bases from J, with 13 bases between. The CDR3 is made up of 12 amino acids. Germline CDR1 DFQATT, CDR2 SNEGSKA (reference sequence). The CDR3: CSAETAQETQYF. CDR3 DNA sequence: TGCAGTGCCGAAACAGCTCAGGAGACCCAGTACTTC.

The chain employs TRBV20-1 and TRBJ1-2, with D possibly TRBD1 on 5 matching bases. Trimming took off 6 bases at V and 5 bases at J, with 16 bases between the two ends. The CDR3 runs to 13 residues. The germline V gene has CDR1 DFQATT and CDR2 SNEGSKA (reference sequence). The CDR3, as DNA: TGCAGTGCCCGGGACCGTGGTGGGTATGGCTACACCTTC. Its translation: CSARDRGGYGYTF.